The clone carrying this TCR beta chain was seen only a few times. The target antigen is unknown. The sample originates from a study of early T cells in non-severe SARS-CoV-2 infection. Turning to the study itself: From unsorted whole blood, bulk RNA was sequenced, and the chains remained unpaired. Study-level findings and limits: Lookups in VDJdb leaned toward anti-spike CD8 responses and missed private and CD4 specificities.

The CDR3 sequence is 14 residues long. Germline V gene data show CDR1 as SGHDT and CDR2 as YYEEEE. V lost 3 bases, J lost 6 bases, and 14 bases lay in between. The protocol attached unique molecular identifiers to individual cDNA molecules. In TCRdb, the 5' RACE reads were re-called with MiXCR into one record per CDR3 protein. The sample lists under 50,000 distinct CDR3 sequences, 23% occurring once. The chain has TRBV5-6 and TRBJ2-3; D could derive from TRBD1 or TRBD2 (5 bases each). This sequence was found in an adult who was a healthcare worker with PCR-confirmed SARS-CoV-2 infection or an uninfected control (not recorded which). The sequencing used whole blood, collected at baseline. This CDR3 reads CASSSGTVFDTQYF. The CDR3 DNA is TGTGCCAGCAGCTCCGGGACCGTTTTTGATACGCAGTATTTT.